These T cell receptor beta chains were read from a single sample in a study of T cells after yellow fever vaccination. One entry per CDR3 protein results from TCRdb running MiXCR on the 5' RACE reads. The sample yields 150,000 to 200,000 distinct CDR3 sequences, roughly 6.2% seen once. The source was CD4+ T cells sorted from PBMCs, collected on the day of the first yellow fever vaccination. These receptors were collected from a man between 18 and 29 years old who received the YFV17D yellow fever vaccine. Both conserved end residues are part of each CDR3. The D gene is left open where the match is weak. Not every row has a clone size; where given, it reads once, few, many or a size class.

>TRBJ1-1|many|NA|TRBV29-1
TGCAGCGTTGCCACGCACACTGAAGCTTTCTTT
CSVATHTEAFF
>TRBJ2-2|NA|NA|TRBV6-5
TGTGCCAGCAGTCACAGGGTCGGGGAGCTGTTTTTT
CASSHRVGELFF
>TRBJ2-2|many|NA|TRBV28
TGTGCCAGCAGTTTCCCGAACACCGGGGAGCTGTTTTTT
CASSFPNTGELFF
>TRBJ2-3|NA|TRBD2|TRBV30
TGTGCCTGGAGTTCCCCGGGGGGGGCAGATACGCAGTATTTT
CAWSSPGGADTQYF
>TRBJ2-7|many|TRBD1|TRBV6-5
TGTGCCAGCAGTAACCGGGACAGCTACGAGCAGTACTTC
CASSNRDSYEQYF
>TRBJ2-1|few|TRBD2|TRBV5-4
TGTGCCAGCAGCTTGGGAGCGGGGGACTACAATGAGCAGTTCTTC
CASSLGAGDYNEQFF
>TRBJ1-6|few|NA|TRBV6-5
TGTGCCAGCAGTTACAACCGACAGGCCTATAATTCACCCCTCCACTTT
CASSYNRQAYNSPLHF
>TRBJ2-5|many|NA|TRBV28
TGTGCCAGCAGAAGTACATCGGAGACCCAGTACTTC
CASRSTSETQYF
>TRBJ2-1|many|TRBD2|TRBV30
TGTGCCTGGACTTTAGCGGGGGCCTCCTACAATGAGCAGTTCTTC
CAWTLAGASYNEQFF
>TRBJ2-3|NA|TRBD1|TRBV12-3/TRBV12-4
TGTGCCAGCACCTTCCCGGGACAGGGGAAGGATACGCAGTATTTT
CASTFPGQGKDTQYF
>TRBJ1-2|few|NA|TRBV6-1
TGTGCCAGCGGCCGAGGCTATGGCTACACCTTC
CASGRGYGYTF
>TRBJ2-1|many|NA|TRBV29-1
TGCAGCGTTAGGGCCAGGGGGGAATACAATGAGCAGTTCTTC
CSVRARGEYNEQFF
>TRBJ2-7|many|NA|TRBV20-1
TGCAGTGCTAGACGGGGCTACGAGCAGTACTTC
CSARRGYEQYF